Each of the 25 T cell receptor beta chains below was sequenced from the same sample in a study of shared clonotypes between healthy human individuals. Some clones are missing from TCRdb's copy, which holds only in-frame ones; the method was immunoSEQ multiplex PCR. The data hold about half a million clones, with around 85% observed a single time. The sequencing sample was made of PBMCs. The receptors were sampled from a woman aged 40 to 55 in good health. Some clones in this sample may be carry-over from other donors' samples.

The rearrangement uses TRBV19 and TRBJ2-1; 8 nucleotides line up with TRBD2. The CDR3 has 14 residues. Germline CDR1 is LNHDA and CDR2 is SQIVND (reference sequence). The trim removed 7 bases at V and 8 bases at J, leaving 10 bases unmatched. The CDR3 DNA sequence: TGTGCCAGTACCCTCGGGACTAGAGGCCATGAGCAGTTCTTC. Translating gives CASTLGTRGHEQFF. Filled out from reference TRBV19 and TRBJ2-1, the complete variable domain reads DGGITQSPKYLFRKEGQNVTLSCEQNLNHDAMYWYRQDPGQGLRLIYYSQIVNDFQKGDIAEGYSVSREKKESFPLTVTSAQKNPTAFYLCASTLGTRGHEQFFGPGTRLTVL.

The chain links TRBV7-2 to TRBJ2-7; D unclear. This CDR3 has 13 amino acids. Per germline, CDR1 SGHTA and CDR2 FQGNSA. V lost 5 bases, J lost 2 bases, and 10 bases lay in between. Here the CDR3 DNA reads TGTGCCAGCAGCCAGTACGGGCCCTACGAGCAGTACTTC. It specifies CASSQYGPYEQYF.

J is TRBJ2-7 and V is TRBV27; TRBD1 might be the D (6 bases). Trimming removed 4 bases from V and 0 bases from J, with 10 bases in between. The CDR3 is 14 residues long. Germline V gene sequence: CDR1 MNHEY, CDR2 SMNVEV (reference sequence). The CDR3 DNA reads as TGTGCCAGCAGTTGGACAGTGAGCTCCTACGAGCAGTACTTC. Translating it yields CASSWTVSSYEQYF.

Points on this clone: A read error may be the cause here, since a much bigger clone is one base away. The sample has other DNA sequences that encode this CDR3 too. The chain recombines TRBV11-3 with TRBJ1-1; tentative D call: TRBD1 (5 bases). Trimming shortened V by 3 bases and J by 1 base, and 6 bases separated the two germline ends. Germline CDR1 SGHNT, CDR2 YENEEA. CDR3 size: 13 residues. The DNA of the CDR3 is TGTGCCAGCAGCTTGGGACCGAACACTGAAGCTTTCTTT. This encodes CASSLGPNTEAFF.

V is TRBV28 and J is TRBJ2-7, with 9 bases matching TRBD1. The germline gives CDR1 MDHEN, CDR2 SYDVKM. J lost 4 bases, V lost 3 bases, and 4 bases had no gene match. This CDR3 is 14 amino acids long. This CDR3 is CASSFFGQGYEQYF. In DNA form, the CDR3 reads TGTGCCAGCAGTTTTTTCGGACAGGGGTACGAGCAGTACTTC.

The chain couples TRBV27 to TRBJ2-1; no definite D call. Between the trimmed V and J ends, which lost 3 bases and 9 bases, there was a span of 15 bases. The CDR3 consists of 14 residues. Germline V gene sequence: CDR1 MNHEY, CDR2 SMNVEV (reference sequence). This CDR3 reads CASSLDLASIEQFF. CDR3 sequence (DNA): TGTGCCAGCAGTTTGGATCTGGCTTCGATTGAGCAGTTCTTC.

This clone occurred many times. Distinct nucleotide sequences in the sample also encode this CDR3. The V call is TRBV28, the J call TRBJ2-5; 9 bases are shared with TRBD2. CDR1 and CDR2 (germline): MDHEN, SYDVKM. The CDR3 has 14 amino acids. With V trimmed by 7 bases and J by 2 bases, 5 bases remained unmatched. CDR3 protein: CASTPAGGQETQYF. CDR3 DNA: TGTGCCAGCACGCCAGCGGGAGGACAAGAGACCCAGTACTTC.

This sequence joins TRBV28 and TRBJ2-1; D is ambiguous. The CDR3 consists of 15 residues. Trimming took off 6 bases at V and 0 bases at J, with 12 bases between the two ends. Germline lookup yields CDR1 MDHEN and CDR2 SYDVKM. The CDR3 here is CASSETRSSYNEQFF. Written as DNA, the CDR3 is TGTGCCAGCAGCGAAACACGGAGCTCCTACAATGAGCAGTTCTTC. Filled out from reference TRBV28 and TRBJ2-1, the complete variable domain reads DVKVTQSSRYLVKRTGEKVFLECVQDMDHENMFWYRQDPGLGLRLIYFSYDVKMKEKGDIPEGYSVSREKKERFSLILESASTNQTSMYLCASSETRSSYNEQFFGPGTRLTVL.

The chain is built from TRBV19 and TRBJ2-2, with no clear D. Per the germline V gene, CDR1 is LNHDA and CDR2 is SQIVND (reference sequence). The CDR3 extends over 14 amino acids. V was clipped by 5 bases and J by 1 base, with 8 bases between them. Here the CDR3 reads CASSEERNTGELFF. CDR3 nucleotide sequence: TGTGCCAGTAGTGAAGAGCGGAACACCGGGGAGCTGTTTTTT.

This chain uses TRBV28 with TRBJ2-7; D perhaps matches TRBD1 (6 bases). Germline V gene data show CDR1 as MDHEN and CDR2 as SYDVKM. With 2 bases removed from V and 3 bases from J, the gap between germline ends came to 11 bases. This CDR3 has 14 residues. As DNA, the CDR3 is TGTGCCAGCAGTTTACAGGGGCCCAACTACGAGCAGTACTTC. Encoded protein: CASSLQGPNYEQYF.

In regard to this clone: A far larger clone is one nucleotide away, so this likely arose from a read error. Different DNA sequences within this sample yield the same CDR3. CDR3 coding DNA: TGCGCCAGCAGCTTGGGAACCGGGACAGGTGGCAGAGAGCAGTACTTC. It encodes CASSLGTGTGGREQYF. This chain connects TRBV5-1 to TRBJ2-7; 8 bases agree with TRBD1. V was pared by 0 bases and J by 7 bases, with 12 bases of the junction left unmatched. The CDR3 sequence is 16 residues long. CDR1 is SGHRS, CDR2 YFSETQ, per germline.

V is TRBV30 and J is TRBJ2-2; D unclear. CDR3 size: 13 residues. With 2 bases removed from V and 6 bases from J, the gap between germline ends came to 10 bases. Germline CDR1 is GTSNPN and CDR2 is SVGIG (reference sequence). The CDR3 spells CAWSRFRAGELFF. The CDR3 DNA sequence: TGTGCCTGGAGTCGCTTTCGGGCCGGGGAGCTGTTTTTT.

The CDR3 DNA follows: TGTGCCAGCAGTCCCGGGACAGTGAACACCGGGGAGCTGTTTTTT. Residues: CASSPGTVNTGELFF. The chain combines TRBV6-5 with TRBJ2-2, with 7 bases aligning to TRBD1. V shed 5 bases and J 1 base; nucleotides not matched to a gene: 4. The length of the CDR3 is 15 residues. Germline V gene sequence: CDR1 MNHEY, CDR2 SVGAGI.

The V gene is TRBV15, the J gene TRBJ2-7; D may be TRBD1 (5 bases). The CDR3 extends over 17 amino acids. V was trimmed by 4 bases and J by 2 bases, leaving 21 bases between them. Looked up from germline, CDR1 is LNHNV and CDR2 is YYDKDF (reference sequence). The CDR3: CATSKPPGALTPYEQYF. The CDR3 nucleotides are TGTGCCACCAGCAAACCCCCTGGGGCGCTTACCCCCTACGAGCAGTACTTC.

This chain uses TRBV18 with TRBJ1-1; D is possibly TRBD1 (5 bases). V was shortened by 3 bases and J by 1 base, with 12 bases between the two germline ends. Germline V gene lookup returns CDR1 KGHSH and CDR2 LQKENI. The CDR3 runs to 15 residues. CDR3 sequence reads: CASSPPGRPNTEAFF. CDR3 DNA: TGTGCCAGCTCACCCCCGGGACGGCCGAACACTGAAGCTTTCTTT.

This chain joins TRBV29-1 and TRBJ2-7; the match to TRBD1 covers 11 bases. CDR3 length equals 14 residues. Germline V lookup: CDR1 SQVTM, CDR2 ANQGSEA. The junction had 9 bases not matched to a gene; V was cut back by 5 bases and J by 6 bases. The CDR3 DNA is TGCAGCGTTATAGTACGGGACAGGGGGATCGAGCAGTACTTC. Translated, it gives CSVIVRDRGIEQYF.

A word on this clone: A far bigger clonotype differs at one base, so this is likely a read error. Other DNA sequences in this sample translate to the same CDR3. This chain joins TRBV11-2 and TRBJ2-2, with TRBD2 as a possible D gene (6 bases). This CDR3 spans 15 amino acids. The germline V and J ends were trimmed by 4 bases and 1 base, with 10 bases remaining between them. Germline V gives CDR1 SGHAT, CDR2 FQNNGV. CDR3 sequence (DNA): TGTGCCAGCAGCTCTCTCGGGGGGAACACCGGGGAGCTGTTTTTT. This gives the protein CASSSLGGNTGELFF.

About this clone itself: It differs at one base from a far larger clone, so likely a read error. The sample carries other DNA sequences with the same CDR3. This chain uses TRBV11-2 with TRBJ2-2; 8 bases align to TRBD1. The CDR3 covers 16 residues. Germline CDR1 SGHAT, CDR2 FQNNGV. CDR3 bases: TGTGCCAGCAGCACAGGACAGGGAACGAACACCGGTGAGCTGTTTTTT. Translated: CASSTGQGTNTGELFF.

On this clone: It differs at one base from a far larger clone, so likely a read error. Other DNA variants within this sample encode the same CDR3. The chain is built from TRBV6-1 and TRBJ2-7; D could derive from TRBD1 or TRBD2 (7 bases each). Germline lookup yields CDR1 MNHNS and CDR2 SASEGT. The CDR3 loop spans 13 amino acids. CDR3 nucleotides: TGTGCCAGCATCTCTGAGGGAGGGGGCGAGCAGTATTTC. It yields the protein CASISEGGGEQYF.

The rearrangement joins TRBV5-4 to TRBJ2-2, with TRBD2 identical over 13 bases. J gave up 5 bases and V 4 bases, and 5 bases lay outside the gene matches. CDR1 and CDR2 (germline): SGHNT, YYREEE (reference sequence). This CDR3 comprises 16 residues. CDR3 protein: CASSPWTSGSTGELFF. CDR3 DNA: TGTGCCAGCAGCCCCTGGACTAGCGGGAGTACCGGGGAGCTGTTTTTT. The whole variable domain, filled in from reference TRBV5-4 and TRBJ2-2, reads ETGVTQSPTHLIKTRGQQVTLRCSSQSGHNTVSWYQQALGQGPQFIFQYYREEENGRGNFPPRFSGLQFPNYSSELNVNALELDDSALYLCASSPWTSGSTGELFFGEGSRLTVL.

V usage is TRBV27 and J usage is TRBJ2-2; 7 bases map to TRBD2. The germline gives CDR1 MNHEY, CDR2 SMNVEV (reference sequence). J was trimmed by 4 bases and V by 3 bases; bases with no gene match: 5. This CDR3 has 15 amino acids. CDR3 nucleotide sequence: TGTGCCAGCAGTTTGGGGACTACTCGCACCGGGGAGCTGTTTTTT. It encodes CASSLGTTRTGELFF.

The chain employs TRBV7-2 and TRBJ1-2; no firm D call. CDR1 and CDR2 from the germline V gene are SGHTA and FQGNSA. Trimming cost V 4 bases and J 4 bases, with 10 bases left between them. The CDR3 contains 13 residues. CDR3 nucleotides: TGTGCCAGCAGCTCAGACATCCCCTATGGCTACACCTTC. Its translation: CASSSDIPYGYTF.

As concerns this clone: One base separates it from a far larger clone, so it is likely a read error. The chain employs TRBV27 and TRBJ2-7, with D unclear. The CDR3 loop spans 13 amino acids. Germline values: CDR1 MNHEY, CDR2 SMNVEV (reference sequence). DNA for the CDR3: TGTGCCAGCAGTTCCATGGATTCCTACGAGAAGTACTTC. Protein sequence: CASSSMDSYEKYF.

The rearrangement joins TRBV5-8 to TRBJ2-1, with 7 bases identical to TRBD2. Germline CDR1 SGHTS, CDR2 YDEGEE. Trimming took 4 bases from V and 4 from J; bases not matched to a gene: 11. The CDR3 is made up of 16 amino acids. As DNA, the CDR3 is TGTGCCAGCAGCACTTTGGGGGGGAGTTGGTACAATGAGCAGTTCTTC. Its protein product is CASSTLGGSWYNEQFF.

The rearrangement joins TRBV29-1 to TRBJ2-3, with TRBD2 as a possible D gene (6 bases). V lost 7 bases and J 1 base, leaving 15 bases between the germline ends. Germline CDR1 reads SQVTM; CDR2 reads ANQGSEA. This CDR3 spans 14 amino acids. CDR3 in DNA: TGCAGCGCTCACTCGGGGGTGGGCACAGATACGCAGTATTTT. This gives the protein CSAHSGVGTDTQYF.